The rows below give T cell receptor beta chains drawn from one sample of a study of blood T cells in healthy people across ages. TCRdb reprocessed the 5' RACE reads via MiXCR and lists one record per CDR3 protein. The sample holds about 1,400,000 distinct CDR3 sequences, 59% seen once. Source material: blood. These TCRs come from a man between 18 and 35 years old in good health. Each CDR3 is given with its conserved first and last residue. Each record gives: J gene, V gene, clone size, CDR3 length, D gene, CDR3 DNA, CDR3 protein. D genes are given only for firm matches. Not every row has a clone size; where given, it reads once, few, many or a size class.

j_call: TRBJ2-5
v_call: TRBV4-1
clone_size: NA
cdr3_length: 15
d_call: TRBD2
cdr3_nt: TGCGCCAGCAGCCAACAGGGACTAGCCCTAGAGACCCAGTACTTC
cdr3_aa: CASSQQGLALETQYF

j_call: TRBJ2-7
v_call: TRBV13
clone_size: once
cdr3_length: 16
d_call: NA
cdr3_nt: TGTGCCAGCAGCGCACGACCCCCACGGGGGGCAAGCGAGCAGTACTTC
cdr3_aa: CASSARPPRGASEQYF

j_call: TRBJ2-1
v_call: TRBV29-1
clone_size: NA
cdr3_length: 10
d_call: NA
cdr3_nt: TGCAGCGTGGAAAAAGAGACCCAGTTCTTC
cdr3_aa: CSVEKETQFF

j_call: TRBJ2-1
v_call: TRBV11-2
clone_size: few
cdr3_length: 14
d_call: TRBD2
cdr3_nt: TGTGCCAGCAGCCTAGCGGTTGAATTCAATGAGCAGTTCTTC
cdr3_aa: CASSLAVEFNEQFF

j_call: TRBJ2-2
v_call: TRBV6-2/TRBV6-3
clone_size: few
cdr3_length: 12
d_call: NA
cdr3_nt: TGTGCCAGCACTCTCTCAAGGGGGGAGCTGTTTTTT
cdr3_aa: CASTLSRGELFF

j_call: TRBJ2-7
v_call: TRBV25-1
clone_size: NA
cdr3_length: 18
d_call: TRBD1
cdr3_nt: TGTGCCAGAGTCATGCTACGACAGGGCAACAGCCGGGATTACGAGCAGTACTTC
cdr3_aa: CARVMLRQGNSRDYEQYF

j_call: TRBJ2-3
v_call: TRBV15
clone_size: few
cdr3_length: 12
d_call: NA
cdr3_nt: TGTGCCACCAGCGGAGCCACAGATACGCAGTATTTT
cdr3_aa: CATSGATDTQYF

j_call: TRBJ2-1
v_call: TRBV4-1
clone_size: NA
cdr3_length: 16
d_call: TRBD1
cdr3_nt: TGCGCCAGCAGCCAATCCGGGACAGGAGGATACAATGAGCAGTTCTTC
cdr3_aa: CASSQSGTGGYNEQFF

j_call: TRBJ2-3
v_call: TRBV27
clone_size: NA
cdr3_length: 14
d_call: TRBD2
cdr3_nt: TGTGCCAGCAGCTTCGGACTAGCGGGGAATACGCAGTATTTT
cdr3_aa: CASSFGLAGNTQYF

j_call: TRBJ2-1
v_call: TRBV7-9
clone_size: NA
cdr3_length: 12
d_call: NA
cdr3_nt: TGTGCCAGCAGCTTTTCCTCCAATGAGCAGTTCTTC
cdr3_aa: CASSFSSNEQFF

j_call: TRBJ2-7
v_call: TRBV6-2/TRBV6-3
clone_size: NA
cdr3_length: 16
d_call: NA
cdr3_nt: TGTGCCAGCAGTTATAACGAGGAAGGACAGCCCTACGAGCAGTACTTC
cdr3_aa: CASSYNEEGQPYEQYF

j_call: TRBJ2-6
v_call: TRBV5-1
clone_size: NA
cdr3_length: 15
d_call: NA
cdr3_nt: TGCGCCAGCAAAGAAGGGGTGCTGGGGGCCAACGTCCTGACTTTC
cdr3_aa: CASKEGVLGANVLTF

j_call: TRBJ2-5
v_call: TRBV7-2
clone_size: NA
cdr3_length: 15
d_call: TRBD2
cdr3_nt: TGTGCCAGCAGCTTATTTGGCGGGGGGGCTCACAAGCAGTACTTC
cdr3_aa: CASSLFGGGAHKQYF

j_call: TRBJ1-1
v_call: TRBV27
clone_size: NA
cdr3_length: 15
d_call: TRBD1
cdr3_nt: TGTGCCAGCAGTTATTGGGCAGGACGGACAGGTCAAGCTTTCTTT
cdr3_aa: CASSYWAGRTGQAFF

j_call: TRBJ2-2
v_call: TRBV7-9
clone_size: NA
cdr3_length: 15
d_call: TRBD2
cdr3_nt: TGTGCCAGCAGCACAAGCGGGGGGCACACCGGGGAGCTGTTTTTT
cdr3_aa: CASSTSGGHTGELFF

j_call: TRBJ2-7
v_call: TRBV29-1
clone_size: NA
cdr3_length: 12
d_call: NA
cdr3_nt: TGCAGCGGGGGGACCGGCGGCTACGAGCAGTACTTC
cdr3_aa: CSGGTGGYEQYF

j_call: TRBJ2-5
v_call: TRBV20-1
clone_size: NA
cdr3_length: 14
d_call: NA
cdr3_nt: TGCAGTGCTAGAGGTGCGATAATGGGAGAGACCCAGTACTTC
cdr3_aa: CSARGAIMGETQYF